The entry below describes one T cell receptor (beta chain). What it binds is unknown. It is unclear where the CDR3 begins or ends on the DNA, so no DNA is shown, and the CDR3 is as TCRdb lists it. This sample was taken from a study of CD8+CD57+ T cells in acquired aplastic anemia. Study summary: DNA from sorted CD4+ and CD8+ cells averaged around 3.2 ug. Study-wide results and caveats: Around 29 shared CD8+ CDR3s appeared highly expressed within patients' immunodominant clones.

All sequencing subjects had displayed CD8+CD57+ cell expansion on flow cytometry. Acquired aplastic anemia of severe grade affected all patients. Germline assignment: CDR1 WSHSY and CDR2 SAAADI. The CDR3 is 14 amino acids long, termini counted. Using genomic DNA as the template, TCR beta VDJ and CDR3 profiling was carried out. TCRdb recomputed calls from the reads with MiXCR, one row per CDR3 protein. The sample lists about 160,000 distinct CDR3 sequences; 48% were seen once. The sequence was obtained from a human donor with aplastic anemia. What was sequenced was sorted CD4+, CD8+, or CD8+CD57+ T cells (not recorded which) from PBMCs. This chain links TRBV10-2 with TRBJ2-3; the D call of TRBD2 is as the table states it, not checked on the DNA. CDR3 sequence reads: CASILGLLGDTQYF.